This T cell receptor beta chain was identified in a study of shared clonotypes between healthy human individuals (dated by TCRdb to about 2020). Looking at the study overall: A couple of women and a few men aged 18 to 49 years were included in the cohort. For each donor, three plates each were used for CD4 naive and CD4 memory, two plates were used for CD8 naive, and one plate was used for CD8 memory. Blood TCR repertoires of roughly five healthy adults were deeply sequenced to estimate repertoire size and the extent of clonotype sharing between individuals. To increase sequencing depth and limit assay-specific biases, TCR repertoire library preparation and sequencing were carried out by different laboratories using diverse techniques. Between about 0.8 and 9 billion PBMCs per donor were obtained by leukapheresis. Points the paper makes about the study in general: Larger estimated clonotype richness was generally found for naive subsets than for memory subsets. Even with the large sequencing depth, rarefaction of the sorted-subset datasets indicated that sequencing was incomplete. Across a few donors, approximately 5% of naive CD4, around 3.3% of naive CD8, around 2.5% of memory CD4, and under 0.45% of memory CD8 clonotypes were shared. Sampling was restricted to blood, and TCR repertoires in tissues likely differ from the TCR repertoires found in blood. Because the study included only a small number of donors, the genetic and exposure-history diversity represented was limited. Pairwise subsampling led to the expectation that sequencing depth would affect the degree of clonotype sharing among donors. Compared with non-shared clonotypes, the clonotypes found in all four sorted-subset donors had higher generation probabilities.

The germline V gene encodes CDR1 SEHNR and CDR2 FQNEAQ (reference sequence). The CDR3 goes from the cysteine to the phenylalanine over 12 residues. Of the read, only the CDR3 DNA is kept; its 36 bases are in frame from base 1. V and J lose 5 bases and 8 bases, and a span of 12 bases separates them. CD8 naive samples consisted of CD45RO-negative cells that were positively selected for CCR7, yielding a CD45RA+CCR7+ population without TemRA cells. The donors were healthy, HIV-negative adults with no recently reported acute infections or vaccinations. All donors were Caucasian adults living in Nashville, Tennessee, USA. Blood was collected by leukapheresis, and PBMCs were isolated by Ficoll-Histopaque density gradient centrifugation and then cryopreserved in liquid nitrogen vapor phase. Analytical flow cytometry was used to check the purity and quantity of each magnetically sorted T cell population. From each sorted fraction, genomic DNA was isolated and quantified by UV absorbance on a Nanodrop 2000c.

In regard to this clone: Its specific antigen is unknown. No base-level quality is on record; no much larger clone is a single base apart.

Using the deep immunoSEQ assay, TCR CDR3 regions were amplified from genomic DNA by multiplex PCR. Genomic DNA extracted from each cell subset was distributed evenly over all wells of several immunoSEQ 96-well plates, and each plate served as one replicate. Each replicate PCR for sorted subsets received roughly 0.2 ug genomic DNA, equal to about 30,000 T cell genomes. Purified libraries were quantified with a Qubit 3.0 fluorometer, sized on a Bioanalyzer 2100, and re-quantified with the KAPA Library Quantification kit. A separate single-read 150-cycle Illumina NextSeq 550 flow cell was used to sequence each immunoSEQ 96-well plate. As for how the authors treated the data: Because the immunoSEQ output held only junctional sequences and lacked quality scores, the filtering could not match the filtering applied to full-length reads. To assign V/J genes and CDR3, sequences were annotated using PyIR, a Python wrapper for IgBLAST v1.9, with IMGT germline references. Reads were filtered out if the reads had weak V/J assignments (E-value above 1e-6), no CDR3, stop codons, out-of-frame junctions, or ambiguous translated residues. A V3J clonotype was defined by an identical inferred V gene, J gene, and CDR3 amino acid sequence. To compute the percentage overlap between repertoires, the number of shared unique clonotypes was divided by the size of the smaller repertoire. Richness of each repertoire was evaluated using RTK rarefaction, the Chao1 estimator, and Recon v2.1 estimates of unobserved clonotypes. OLGA was used to compute generation probabilities for all TCRbeta clonotypes that the gDNA method yielded from four donors. What TCRdb holds here is the immuneACCESS table cut down to in-frame rearrangements. Part of the clones is not present; checked against another copy, under half of the missing clones reflect an unresolved V gene, and the others are unexplained. Clone size and V and J calls were adopted from that table, with D and trimming inferred from the DNA. The sample data list about 870,000 clones, and more than 85% of these were observed just once. The ten biggest clones cover around 24% of the sample.

Sequencing used naive CD8+ T cells sorted from blood. The sample's cell subset or site label, decoded: CD45RA+CCR7+. The chain couples TRBV7-9 to TRBJ1-2, with TRBD1 tentatively as D gene (6 bases match). This receptor was taken from a man aged 25-45 years in good health. The bases are TGTGCCAGCAGCCCGACAGGCGGAGGCTACACCTTC. This encodes CASSPTGGGYTF. Joined to the reference TRBV7-9 and TRBJ1-2 proteins, this CDR3 gives the full variable domain: DTGVSQNPRHKITKRGQNVTFRCDPISEHNRLYWYRQTLGQGPEFLTYFQNEAQLEKSRLLSDRFSAERPKGSFSTLEIQRTEQGDSAMYLCASSPTGGGYTFGSGTRLTVV.